The T cell receptor beta chain under discussion was sequenced for a study of blood T cell repertoires in COVID-19. Study information: PBMCs, B-cell-depleted T cells, or T cells were the source of the cDNA or gDNA that made up the material.

V lost 3 bases to trimming and J lost 1 base, with 6 bases between them. Germline CDR1 and CDR2: MNHNS and SASEGT. The CDR3 totals 14 residues. As handled by the study authors: Nucleated cell counts were estimated from reference gene primer amplification. TCRdb keeps only in-frame clones here, not all; method: immunoSEQ multiplex PCR. Clone size and the V and J calls come from that table; the DNA yielded D and trimming. This sample has over 50,000 clones, with about four fifths found just once. Individuals aged about 18 to 90 years were recruited from approximately 24 US areas. Sample: PBMCs or T cells enriched from blood (not recorded which). The receptor comes from a woman in her thirties or forties with acute COVID-19. This chain joins TRBV6-1 and TRBJ1-4; D not certain. In nucleotides, the CDR3 is TGTGCCAGCAGTGACGCGGGAACTAATGAAAAACTGTTTTTT. It specifies CASSDAGTNEKLFF.